The T cell receptor (beta chain) described here comes from a study of blood T cell repertoires in COVID-19. Study-wide context: Samples came from the United States, Italy and Spain, spanning acute and convalescent COVID-19. Nucleic acid was either cDNA or gDNA, and it came from T cells, B-cell-depleted T cells, or PBMCs.

In the source study's methods: By means of reference gene primer amplification, nucleated cell counts were estimated. Data came from immunoSEQ multiplex PCR; TCRdb stores just in-frame clones and leaves some out. V and J calls and clone size are given by that table; D and trimming were obtained from the DNA. Of tens of thousands of clones in the sample, roughly 90% were seen once. V lost 1 base, J lost 3 bases, and 1 base stayed unmatched. The germline CDR1 and CDR2 sequences are LGHNA and YSLEER. CDR3 size: 15 residues. The sequenced sample was peripheral blood. V is TRBV4-3 and J is TRBJ2-1; 9 nucleotides line up with TRBD2. The receptor's source is a woman aged 80 or over with acute or convalescent COVID-19. DNA of the CDR3: TGCGCCAGCAGCCAAGGACTAGCGGTCTACAATGAGCAGTTCTTC. Translating it yields CASSQGLAVYNEQFF.